The rows below give T cell receptor beta chains drawn from one sample of a study of vaccination effects on CD4 cells after COVID-19. No antigen is known for these receptors. TCRdb's copy holds only in-frame clones and misses some; the assay was immunoSEQ multiplex PCR. This sample carries more than 35,000 clones, 82% of them seen once, and the ten largest clones take approximately 3%. This sample comprised CD4+ T cells from PBMCs cultured without peptide, obtained before COVID-19 vaccination. These receptors came from a human donor who received a COVID-19 vaccine. Each CDR3 is given with its conserved first and last residue. Each record gives: J gene, V gene, clone size, D gene, CDR3 protein, CDR3 DNA. D genes are given only for firm matches. For some rows the clone size is stated as once, few or many, or as a class when expanded; others skip it.

>TRBJ2-2|TRBV18|few|TRBD1
CASSPGTGNTGELFF
TGTGCCAGCTCACCCGGGACAGGGAACACCGGGGAGCTGTTTTTT
>TRBJ2-1|TRBV11-2|NA|NA
CASSLVRGSGEQFF
TGTGCCAGCAGCTTAGTACGGGGTAGCGGTGAGCAGTTCTTC
>TRBJ2-5|TRBV5-1|NA|TRBD2
CASSPRLAGQETQYF
TGCGCCAGCAGCCCCAGACTAGCGGGGCAAGAGACCCAGTACTTC
>TRBJ2-1|TRBV5-1|NA|NA
CASSPGTPFNEQFF
TGCGCCAGCAGCCCGGGGACACCCTTCAATGAGCAGTTCTTC
>TRBJ1-2|TRBV4-1|once|NA
CASSQDDRAEMYGYTF
TGCGCCAGCAGCCAAGATGATAGGGCAGAAATGTATGGCTACACCTTC
>TRBJ2-5|TRBV7-9|NA|NA
CASSSFLVQETQYF
TGTGCCAGCAGCTCATTTCTCGTTCAAGAGACCCAGTACTTC
>TRBJ2-1|TRBV11-1|NA|NA
CASSLAVLGGPLQWQFF
TGTGCCAGCAGCTTAGCGGTTTTGGGGGGACCCCTACAATGGCAGTTCTTC
>TRBJ2-1|TRBV4-1|NA|TRBD2
CASSHPPAGTSGGNEQFF
TGCGCCAGCAGCCACCCCCCCGCGGGGACTAGCGGGGGTAATGAGCAGTTCTTC
>TRBJ2-5|TRBV3-1/TRBV3-2|NA|TRBD1
CASSPVRGQETQYF
TGTGCCAGCAGCCCCGTCAGGGGGCAAGAGACCCAGTACTTC
>TRBJ2-1|TRBV19|NA|NA
CASSPGVDSSYNEQFF
TGTGCCAGTAGCCCCGGAGTGGATAGCTCCTACAATGAGCAGTTCTTC
>TRBJ1-1|TRBV7-7|NA|TRBD1
CASSFMTGEVSNTEAFF
TGTGCCAGCAGCTTCATGACAGGGGAGGTGAGTAACACTGAAGCTTTCTTT
>TRBJ1-5|TRBV6-1|NA|TRBD1
CASSEVTGVQPQHF
TGTGCCAGCAGTGAAGTAACAGGGGTACAGCCCCAGCATTTT
>TRBJ1-2|TRBV7-2|NA|NA
CASSFRTANYGYTF
TGTGCCAGCAGCTTTAGGACAGCTAACTATGGCTACACCTTC
>TRBJ2-1|TRBV6-2/TRBV6-3|NA|TRBD2
CASSWREGEQFF
TGTGCCAGCAGCTGGCGGGAGGGGGAGCAGTTCTTC
>TRBJ2-3|TRBV11-2|few|TRBD1
CASSPDRDWQYF
TGTGCCAGCAGCCCCGACAGGGATTGGCAGTATTTT
>TRBJ1-4|TRBV6-5|NA|TRBD1
CASSRGLYEKLFF
TGTGCCAGCAGCAGGGGGCTTTATGAAAAACTGTTTTTT
>TRBJ2-2|TRBV15|NA|NA
CATSRLNTGELFF
TGTGCCACCAGCCGACTGAACACCGGGGAGCTGTTTTTT
>TRBJ2-2|TRBV4-1|NA|NA
CASSQPLGGRDRYGELFF
TGCGCCAGCAGCCAACCTCTTGGGGGCAGGGATCGGTACGGGGAGCTGTTTTTT
>TRBJ1-5|TRBV7-8|NA|NA
CASSRTVVDNQPQHF
TGTGCCAGCAGCCGGACAGTGGTAGACAATCAGCCCCAGCATTTT
>TRBJ2-3|TRBV10-2|NA|TRBD2
CASRGGVTDTQYF
TGCGCCAGCAGGGGGGGGGTCACAGATACGCAGTATTTT
>TRBJ2-2|TRBV6-4|NA|NA
CASSPLATNTGELFF
TGTGCCAGCAGCCCCCTAGCGACGAACACCGGGGAGCTGTTTTTT
>TRBJ1-2|TRBV7-2|NA|NA
CASSLGSANYGYTF
TGTGCCAGCAGCTTGGGCTCTGCCAACTATGGCTACACCTTC
>TRBJ2-5|TRBV10-1|NA|TRBD1
CASSESGTGARETQYF
TGCGCCAGCAGCGAAAGCGGGACAGGGGCCCGGGAGACCCAGTACTTC
>TRBJ2-3|TRBV9|NA|NA
CASSVSAGVVTDTQYF
TGTGCCAGCAGCGTATCGGCAGGGGTCGTCACAGATACGCAGTATTTT
>TRBJ1-1|TRBV12-3/TRBV12-4|NA|NA
CASRTLESAEAFF
TGTGCCAGCAGAACTTTAGAATCCGCTGAAGCTTTCTTT
>TRBJ2-1|TRBV10-3|NA|TRBD1
CAISTGTAFSNEQFF
TGTGCCATCAGTACCGGGACAGCCTTTTCCAATGAGCAGTTCTTC
>TRBJ2-5|TRBV7-9|NA|NA
CASSSVDQGEETQYF
TGTGCCAGCAGCTCCGTCGACCAGGGCGAGGAGACCCAGTACTTC
>TRBJ1-3|TRBV7-9|NA|TRBD1
CASSLGQASGNTIYF
TGTGCCAGCAGCTTGGGACAGGCCTCTGGAAACACCATATATTTT
>TRBJ1-1|TRBV29-1|NA|TRBD1
CSVAQGLGNTEAFF
TGCAGCGTCGCACAGGGGCTTGGGAACACTGAAGCTTTCTTT
>TRBJ2-6|TRBV19|NA|NA
CASSTGQSGANVLTF
TGTGCCAGTAGTACTGGACAATCTGGGGCCAACGTCCTGACTTTC
>TRBJ1-6|TRBV2|NA|NA
CASSDGQSFNSPLHF
TGTGCCAGCAGTGATGGACAGAGTTTTAATTCACCCCTCCACTTT
>TRBJ1-1|TRBV5-4|NA|NA
CASSFGRYTEAFF
TGTGCCAGCAGCTTCGGGAGGTACACTGAAGCTTTCTTT
>TRBJ1-1|TRBV28|few|TRBD1
CASSLPGTGLTEAFF
TGTGCCAGCAGTTTGCCCGGGACAGGGTTGACTGAAGCTTTCTTT
>TRBJ2-6|TRBV7-3|few|TRBD1
CASSATGTGRANVLTF
TGTGCCAGCAGCGCAACCGGGACAGGGAGGGCCAACGTCCTGACTTTC
>TRBJ1-5|TRBV19|NA|TRBD1
CASSDRGGNQPQHF
TGTGCCAGTAGCGACAGGGGCGGCAATCAGCCCCAGCATTTT
>TRBJ1-2|TRBV6-5|few|TRBD1
CASSTGQGAYGYTF
TGTGCCAGCAGTACGGGACAGGGGGCCTATGGCTACACCTTC
>TRBJ1-1|TRBV5-1|NA|TRBD1
CASSYGQGLRNTEAFF
TGCGCCAGCAGCTACGGACAGGGTTTGCGGAACACTGAAGCTTTCTTT
>TRBJ2-3|TRBV6-5|NA|TRBD2
CASSLGGGTDTQYF
TGTGCCAGCAGCCTCGGGGGGGGCACAGATACGCAGTATTTT
>TRBJ1-1|TRBV24-1|NA|NA
CATSDSGPNTEAFF
TGTGCCACCAGTGATTCAGGGCCGAACACTGAAGCTTTCTTT
>TRBJ1-1|TRBV12-3/TRBV12-4|NA|NA
CASREPNTEAFF
TGTGCCAGCAGGGAGCCGAACACTGAAGCTTTCTTT
>TRBJ1-3|TRBV28|NA|NA
CAIQRGGSGNTIYF
TGTGCCATCCAACGGGGAGGCTCTGGAAACACCATATATTTT
>TRBJ1-2|TRBV7-2|once|TRBD1
CASSPDRDYGYTF
TGTGCCAGCAGCCCCGACAGGGACTATGGCTACACCTTC
>TRBJ1-5|TRBV9|NA|NA
CASSVYENQPQHF
TGTGCCAGCAGCGTATACGAAAATCAGCCCCAGCATTTT